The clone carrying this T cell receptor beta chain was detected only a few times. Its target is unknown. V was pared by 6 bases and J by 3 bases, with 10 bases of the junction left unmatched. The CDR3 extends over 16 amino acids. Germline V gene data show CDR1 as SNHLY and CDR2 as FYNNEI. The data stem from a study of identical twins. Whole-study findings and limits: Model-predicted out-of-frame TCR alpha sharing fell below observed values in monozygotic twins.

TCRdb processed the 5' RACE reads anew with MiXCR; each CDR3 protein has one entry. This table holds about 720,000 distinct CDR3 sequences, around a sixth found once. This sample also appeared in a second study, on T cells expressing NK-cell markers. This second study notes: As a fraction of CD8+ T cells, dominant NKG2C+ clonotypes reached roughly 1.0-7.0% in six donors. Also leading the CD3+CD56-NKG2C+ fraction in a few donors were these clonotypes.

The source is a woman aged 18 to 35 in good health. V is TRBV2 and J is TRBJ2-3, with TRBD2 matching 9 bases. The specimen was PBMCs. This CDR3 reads CASRERLAVWTDTQYF. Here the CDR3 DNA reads TGTGCCAGCAGAGAGAGACTAGCGGTGTGGACAGATACGCAGTATTTT.